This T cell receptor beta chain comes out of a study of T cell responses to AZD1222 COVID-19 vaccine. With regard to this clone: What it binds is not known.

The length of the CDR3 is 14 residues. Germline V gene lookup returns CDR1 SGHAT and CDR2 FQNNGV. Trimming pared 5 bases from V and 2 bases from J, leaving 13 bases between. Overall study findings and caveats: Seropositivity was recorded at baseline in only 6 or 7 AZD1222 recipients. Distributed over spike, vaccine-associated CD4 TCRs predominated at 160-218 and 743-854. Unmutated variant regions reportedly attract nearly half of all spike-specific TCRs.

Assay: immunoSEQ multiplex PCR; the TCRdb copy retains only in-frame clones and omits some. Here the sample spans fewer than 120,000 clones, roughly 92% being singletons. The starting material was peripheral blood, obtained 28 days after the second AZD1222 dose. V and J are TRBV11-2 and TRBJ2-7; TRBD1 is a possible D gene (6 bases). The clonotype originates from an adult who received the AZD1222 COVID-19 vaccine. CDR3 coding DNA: TGTGCCAGCAGCCTCGGGACACGCACCTACGAGCAGTACTTC. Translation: CASSLGTRTYEQYF.